This TCR beta chain was captured in a study of blood T cells in healthy people across ages. Overall study findings and caveats: TCR beta diversity was tightly associated with the proportion of naive T cells.

This clonotype showed up many times. The antigen remains undetermined. V was clipped by 5 bases and J by 5 bases, with 19 bases between them. The germline CDR1 and CDR2 sequences are SGHAT and FQNNGV. The CDR3 extends over 16 amino acids. Using a J-beta primer mix together with a sample-barcoded 5' primer, a second PCR was run for roughly 7 to 12 cycles. Any given sample supplied a minimum of 2.5 million CDR3-containing paired-end reads. TCRdb passed the 5' RACE reads through MiXCR, listing each CDR3 protein once. The data contain 800,000 or so distinct CDR3 sequences, 25% of them singletons. The sample was also linked to a second study, of T cells of mothers and their children. That source notes: Three healthy Caucasian mothers, along with their six children, served as the donors. All extracted RNA went into cDNA synthesis, approximately 1.4 ug per 15 ul.

The chain couples TRBV11-2 to TRBJ2-1, with D possibly being TRBD1 or TRBD2 (5 bases each). The sample consisted of blood. The clonotype was recovered from a boy aged 5-17 years in good health. CDR3 protein: CASSPERSGANNEQFF. In DNA form, the CDR3 reads TGTGCCAGCAGCCCCGAGCGATCCGGGGCAAACAATGAGCAGTTCTTC.